This passage covers 32 T cell receptor beta chains from one sample sequenced in a study of cytomegalovirus exposure and HLA in healthy donors. With 60 Vbeta and 13 Jbeta primers, the PCR was carried out. Assay used: immunoSEQ multiplex PCR; TCRdb lists only in-frame clones, some missing. This table holds approximately 160,000 clones, around 80% found once. Sequencing was performed on PBMCs. Receptors originate from a middle-aged man in good health and CMV-seronegative.

The V gene is TRBV7-2, the J gene TRBJ1-4, with a weak D call TRBD1 (5 bases). Germline CDR1 SGHTA, CDR2 FQGNSA. Between the trimmed V and J ends, which lost 5 bases and 10 bases, there was a span of 20 bases. There are 15 residues in the CDR3. CDR3 loop: CASSQARGEGRKLFF. DNA of the CDR3: TGTGCCAGCAGCCAAGCGCGGGGGGAGGGAAGAAAACTGTTTTTT.

J is TRBJ1-3 and V is TRBV18; D perhaps matches TRBD1 (5 bases). The ends were cut back, 2 bases at V and 4 bases at J, with 15 bases in the middle. The CDR3 extends over 16 amino acids. Germline assignment: CDR1 KGHSH and CDR2 LQKENI. As DNA, the CDR3 is TGTGCCAGCTCACCAAATCCCTCGACAGTCGGAAACACCATATATTTT. It translates to CASSPNPSTVGNTIYF.

Remarks on this clone: The junction departs from the called germline gene at one end, perhaps through a read error. V usage is TRBV5-5 and J usage is TRBJ2-7, with a possible D match to TRBD1 (5 bases). Germline lookup yields CDR1 SGHKS and CDR2 YYEKEE (reference sequence). CDR3 size: 14 residues. The CDR3 bases are TGTGCCAGCAGCTTCGTAGGGGTTTCCTATGAGCAGTACTTC. Its protein product is CASSFVGVSYEQYF.

Points on this clone: An end of the junction differs from the germline gene, which may be a read error. The CDR3 loop reads CSSSRAGSYEQYF. The CDR3 DNA follows: TGTTCCAGCAGCCGTGCGGGCTCCTACGAGCAGTACTTC. V gene TRBV7-9 combines with J gene TRBJ2-7; the D gene is possibly TRBD2 (5 bases). The CDR3 runs to 13 residues. Germline V lookup: CDR1 SEHNR, CDR2 FQNEAQ (reference sequence).

V usage is TRBV4-1 and J usage is TRBJ1-4, with D unclear. From germline, CDR1 is MGHRA and CDR2 YSYEKL. The CDR3 is made up of 15 amino acids. Trimming pared 4 bases from V and 0 bases from J, leaving 9 bases between. CDR3 nucleotides: TGCGCCAGCAGCCTCATGCGTACAACTAATGAAAAACTGTTTTTT. Translated: CASSLMRTTNEKLFF.

Comments on this clone: The germline gene is not matched at one end of the junction; a read error may be the cause. This chain links TRBV13 with TRBJ2-2, with a tentative D call TRBD1 (7 bases). CDR1 is PRHDT and CDR2 is FYEKMQ in the germline V gene (reference sequence). The CDR3 loop spans 14 amino acids. The CDR3 nucleotides read TGTGCCAGCAGCTACAGGGGCCCCACCGGGGGGCTGTTTTTT. Encoded protein: CASSYRGPTGGLFF.

The chain recombines TRBV4-2 with TRBJ2-1, with 8 bases aligning to TRBD2. Losses at the gene ends were 0 bases for V and 7 bases for J; bases not matched to a gene: 5. Germline CDR1 is LGHNA and CDR2 is YNFKEQ. CDR3 length: 15 residues. Here the CDR3 DNA reads TGTGCCAGCAGCCAAGATTGGGCGGGAGGAAATGAGCAGTTCTTC. Translated: CASSQDWAGGNEQFF.

As to this clone: At one end the junction does not follow the germline gene, possibly because of a read error. This sequence joins TRBV28 and TRBJ2-6; D might be TRBD1 (5 bases). The CDR3 contains 15 residues. Germline V gives CDR1 MDHEN, CDR2 SYDVKM. DNA for the CDR3: TGTGCCAGCGCCTCAAGGACCTCTGGGGCCAACGGCCTGACTTTC. This sequence encodes CASASRTSGANGLTF.

This clone was seen only once. This sequence joins TRBV4-1 and TRBJ2-7, with D possibly matching TRBD2 (6 bases). Germline assignment: CDR1 MGHRA and CDR2 YSYEKL. The CDR3 runs 14 residues. The V end was cut by 0 bases, the J end by 3 bases, with 9 bases between. The CDR3 reads CASSQDRDFYEQYF. The DNA for the CDR3 is TGCGCCAGCAGCCAAGATAGGGACTTCTACGAGCAGTACTTC.

The chain has TRBV27 and TRBJ2-1; D is perhaps TRBD1 (5 bases). CDR1 is MNHEY and CDR2 is SMNVEV in the germline V gene (reference sequence). Trimming shortened V by 7 bases and J by 6 bases, and 16 bases separated the two germline ends. The CDR3 is 14 amino acids. The CDR3 loop is CASTTPGLSNEQFF. The CDR3 region has the DNA TGTGCCAGCACTACCCCAGGGTTAAGCAATGAGCAGTTCTTC.

The chain joins TRBV2 to TRBJ2-3; TRBD1 agrees at 8 bases. This CDR3 has 15 residues. V shed 7 bases, J shed 1 base, and the junction held 7 bases outside the gene matches. CDR1 and CDR2 (germline): SNHLY, FYNNEI. The DNA of the CDR3 is TGTGCCAGCACTTTGGCAGGGGGCGGCACAGATACGCAGTATTTT. Its translation: CASTLAGGGTDTQYF.

V and J are TRBV2 and TRBJ1-4; 9 nucleotides align to TRBD1. Germline assignment: CDR1 SNHLY and CDR2 FYNNEI. The ends lost 4 bases at V and 6 bases at J; junction bases unmatched: 9. This CDR3 is 16 amino acids long. The CDR3 DNA is TGTGCCAGCAGTGTCCCGGGACAGGGAGCGGATGAAAAACTGTTTTTT. Translating gives CASSVPGQGADEKLFF.

This chain links TRBV29-1 with TRBJ2-1; tentatively, D is TRBD2 (6 bases). CDR1 is SQVTM and CDR2 is ANQGSEA in the germline V gene. Trimming took 6 bases from V and 1 from J, leaving 13 bases between them. The CDR3 length is 14 residues. The CDR3 nucleotides are TGCAGCGTCGCCCCGGAGGGATCCTACAATGAGCAGTTCTTC. Encoded protein: CSVAPEGSYNEQFF.

This chain uses TRBV6-4 with TRBJ1-1; D gene uncertain. Between the trimmed V and J ends, which lost 3 bases and 1 base, there was a span of 6 bases. The germline gives CDR1 MRHNA, CDR2 SNTAGT. CDR3 length equals 13 residues. The CDR3 loop reads CASSEDWNTEAFF. Here the CDR3 DNA reads TGTGCCAGCAGTGAGGACTGGAACACTGAAGCTTTCTTT.

In the case of this clone: The germline gene is not matched at one end of the junction; a read error may be the cause. The CDR3 here is CASSFPRTKAKNSQYF. Here the CDR3 DNA reads TGTGCCAGCAGTTTCCCTCGAACCAAAGCCAAAAACAGTCAGTACTTC. The chain links TRBV27 to TRBJ2-4; D remains unclear. This CDR3 is built from 16 residues. CDR1 MNHEY and CDR2 SMNVEV come from the germline V gene (reference sequence).

This chain links TRBV4-2 with TRBJ2-7; D may be TRBD2 (6 bases). The germline V gene has CDR1 LGHNA and CDR2 YNFKEQ. Trimming cost V 0 bases and J 4 bases, with 19 bases left between them. The CDR3 extends over 17 amino acids. The CDR3 bases are TGTGCCAGCAGCCAAGATTGTTTAGGAGGGAGTGGTTACGAGCAGTACGTC. This translates into CASSQDCLGGSGYEQYV.

V usage is TRBV6-6 and J usage is TRBJ1-4; 7 positions agree with TRBD1. Germline V gene sequence: CDR1 MNHNY, CDR2 SVGAGI (reference sequence). V shed 2 bases and J 8 bases; nucleotides not matched to a gene: 8. The length of the CDR3 is 15 residues. The CDR3 coding sequence is TGTGCCAGCAGTTACGCACAGGGGTTGGGAGAAAAACTGTTTTTT. It codes for CASSYAQGLGEKLFF.

This clone was detected once. The chain employs TRBV4-1 and TRBJ1-5; tentative D call: TRBD1 (6 bases). CDR1 MGHRA and CDR2 YSYEKL come from the germline V gene. Trimming left V 1 base short and J 3 bases short, with 10 bases between. The CDR3 sequence is 15 residues long. CDR3 in DNA: TGCGCCAGCAGCCAAGGCAGGGGTACCAATCAGCCCCAGCATTTT. Translation: CASSQGRGTNQPQHF.

The rearrangement joins TRBV19 to TRBJ2-7; D perhaps matches TRBD2 (7 bases). This CDR3 contains 13 residues. CDR1 is LNHDA, CDR2 SQIVND, per germline (reference sequence). Trimming removed 6 bases at V and 2 bases at J, with 11 bases between. For the CDR3, the DNA is TGTGCCAGTAGCCCCGGGGGGCCCTACGAGCAGTACGTC. Encoded protein: CASSPGGPYEQYV.

The chain combines TRBV5-5 with TRBJ1-1; D remains unclear. V lost 4 bases, J lost 1 base, and 8 bases lay in between. Germline CDR1 is SGHKS and CDR2 is YYEKEE (reference sequence). CDR3 length equals 13 residues. This CDR3 reads CASSPYRNTEAFF. The CDR3 DNA sequence: TGTGCCAGCAGCCCGTACAGGAACACTGAAGCTTTCTTT.

The rearrangement joins TRBV5-6 to TRBJ1-1; 7 bases fit TRBD1. The CDR3 has 13 residues. Germline V gene data show CDR1 as SGHDT and CDR2 as YYEEEE. Unmatched junction bases numbered 8, after V lost 5 bases and J lost 7 bases. The CDR3 DNA follows: TGTGCCAGCAGTCAAGACAGGGTCGTTGAAGCTTTCTTT. Its translation is CASSQDRVVEAFF.

CDR3 DNA: TGTGCCAGCAGTAAGGACAGCGACAATGAGCAGTTCTTC. This sequence encodes CASSKDSDNEQFF. J is TRBJ2-1 and V is TRBV7-3, with a tentative D call TRBD1 (6 bases). The V and J ends lost 6 bases and 5 bases respectively, with 11 bases between them. Germline V gene data show CDR1 as SGHTA and CDR2 as FQGTGA. This CDR3 is 13 amino acids long.

In nucleotides, the CDR3 is TGTGCCAGCAGGCAGGGGGGAAAGGATGGCTACACCTTC. Translating gives CASRQGGKDGYTF. The chain links TRBV6-1 to TRBJ1-2; TRBD1 matches at 7 bases. Germline V CDR1 and CDR2: MNHNS, SASEGT. V shed 6 bases, J shed 6 bases, and the junction held 7 bases outside the gene matches. The CDR3 contains 13 residues.

The CDR3 DNA is TGTGCCAGCAGTCAGGGGAACTATGGCTACACCTTC. It yields the protein CASSQGNYGYTF. The chain uses TRBV6-5 and TRBJ1-2; D possibly corresponds to TRBD1 (6 bases). The CDR3 is 12 amino acids. The germline V gene encodes CDR1 MNHEY and CDR2 SVGAGI. Trimming removed 5 bases from V and 2 bases from J, with 6 bases in between.

The chain uses TRBV7-9 and TRBJ2-7; 7 nucleotides align to TRBD2. The V segment lost 3 bases and the J segment 5 bases; nucleotides outside the gene matches: 4. Per the germline V gene, CDR1 is SEHNR and CDR2 is FQNEAQ (reference sequence). The CDR3 is 13 amino acids. The CDR3 loop reads CASSLSSGHEQYF. CDR3 bases: TGTGCCAGCAGCTTGTCTAGCGGACACGAGCAGTACTTC.

The gene calls are TRBV6-6 and TRBJ2-5; 7 bases agree with TRBD2. Per the germline V gene, CDR1 is MNHNY and CDR2 is SVGAGI (reference sequence). Unmatched junction bases numbered 4, after V lost 0 bases and J lost 0 bases. The CDR3 contains 16 residues. CDR3 coding DNA: TGTGCCAGCAGTTACTCAAGCGGGGCGTACCAAGAGACCCAGTACTTC. Protein: CASSYSSGAYQETQYF.

In this sample, this clone turned up a few times. As DNA, the CDR3 is TGTGCCAGCAGTTTGCCGGGCTACGAGCAGTACTTC. As protein: CASSLPGYEQYF. The chain uses TRBV27 and TRBJ2-7; D is unclear. This CDR3 has 12 residues. V shed 3 bases and J shed 3 bases, with 6 bases lying between them. Germline V lookup: CDR1 MNHEY, CDR2 SMNVEV (reference sequence).

The rearrangement joins TRBV13 to TRBJ2-1; D perhaps matches TRBD2 (6 bases). The CDR3 totals 15 residues. Looked up from germline, CDR1 is PRHDT and CDR2 is FYEKMQ (reference sequence). V lost 1 base to trimming and J lost 2 bases, with 9 bases between them. The CDR3 loop is CASSLARRAYNEQFF. The CDR3, as DNA: TGTGCCAGCAGCTTAGCGCGGAGGGCCTACAATGAGCAGTTCTTC.

The V call is TRBV7-6, the J call TRBJ2-3; 13 nucleotides line up with TRBD2. V dropped 5 bases and J dropped 5; count of bases not matched to a gene: 7. The germline V gene has CDR1 SGHVS and CDR2 FNYEAQ. The CDR3 is made up of 16 amino acids. CDR3 in amino acids: CASSPRTSGSLDTQYF. The CDR3 nucleotides read TGTGCCAGCAGCCCCCGGACTAGCGGGAGCTTAGATACGCAGTATTTT.

The chain has TRBV2 and TRBJ1-2; D might be TRBD1 (5 bases). Germline V gives CDR1 SNHLY, CDR2 FYNNEI. This CDR3 region has 13 residues. The V end was cut by 7 bases, the J end by 4 bases, with 13 bases between. This CDR3 is CASTTDTVYGYTF. DNA of the CDR3: TGTGCCAGCACTACGGACACAGTCTATGGCTACACCTTC.

This clone has a single count. The chain carries TRBV5-6 and TRBJ2-5; perhaps TRBD2 as D (6 bases). The CDR3 has 14 residues. V dropped 5 bases and J dropped 4 bases, with 15 bases sitting between them. In germline, CDR1 is SGHDT, CDR2 YYEEEE. CDR3 DNA: TGTGCCAGCAGTTACGGGGGTAGCGGAGAGACCCAGTACTTC. Encoded protein: CASSYGGSGETQYF.

This clone was recorded a few times. The CDR3 spells CASSISQRGNTEAFF. CDR3 sequence (DNA): TGCGCCAGCAGCATTTCCCAGCGGGGGAACACTGAAGCTTTCTTT. The gene calls are TRBV5-1 and TRBJ1-1; the D is unclear. Germline-derived CDR1 and CDR2 are SGHRS and YFSETQ. The CDR3 length is 15 residues. V was shortened by 4 bases and J by 1 base, with 14 bases between the two germline ends.